This TCR beta chain was captured in a study of CD8+CD57+ T cells in acquired aplastic anemia. Sequencing was done on patients that had shown CD8+CD57+ cell expansion by flow cytometry. This clonotype was counted many times. V trimming: 4 bases; J trimming: 3 bases; junction bases outside the gene matches: 9. Germline lookup yields CDR1 DFQATT and CDR2 SNEGSKA (reference sequence). CDR3 size: 14 residues. TCR beta VDJ and CDR3 were profiled, and genomic DNA was the template. A single record per CDR3 protein comes from TCRdb applying MiXCR to the reads. The table includes about 160,000 distinct CDR3 sequences, 45% to 55% detected once.

This rearrangement joins TRBV20-1 to TRBJ2-7; TRBD1 agrees at 7 bases. The sample taken for sequencing was sorted CD4+, CD8+, or CD8+CD57+ T cells (not recorded which) from PBMCs. This clonotype was sampled from a human donor with aplastic anemia. DNA of the CDR3: TGCAGTGCTACCCATCAGTACAGGGGCTACGAGCAGTACTTC. Translated: CSATHQYRGYEQYF.